The sequence of this TCR beta chain was determined in a study of cytomegalovirus exposure and HLA in healthy donors. At the level of the study: The 95 to 150 validation repertoires and the approximately 700 first-cohort repertoires shared a platform, a later analysis reported.

Using immunoSEQ multiplex PCR, the repertoire was profiled, and TCRdb retains in-frame clones only, with some absent. This table has tens of thousands of clones, 85% to 95% appearing once. To note about this clone: Its antigen is not known.

Study findings and constraints: Rare sequences made up most TCRs, while some public TCRs were found in many donors. Reports described diagnosis of cytomegalovirus status by the classifier as highly specific and sensitive. A subsequent analysis found that TCR clusters from the first cohort also tended to co-occur in the approximately 120 validation repertoires, with around 94% of cluster scores above 0.

The CDR3 is made up of 14 amino acids. Looked up from germline, CDR1 is MNHEY and CDR2 is SVGAGI. V was clipped by 6 bases and J by 3 bases; unmatched bases: 7. Sequenced: PBMCs. This sequence originates from a man aged 18 to 30 in good health and CMV-seronegative. The chain couples TRBV6-5 to TRBJ1-2; 7 bases line up with TRBD1. CDR3 nucleotide sequence: TGTGCCAGCAGAACTTCCGGACAGGACTATGGCTACACCTTC. Amino acid sequence: CASRTSGQDYGYTF.